The present T cell receptor beta chain was sequenced within a study of T-cell reconstitution after alpha-beta-depleted transplantation in children. This CDR3 spans 19 amino acids. Losses at the gene ends were 5 bases for V and 1 base for J; bases not matched to a gene: 17. From germline, CDR1 is MGHDK and CDR2 SYGVNS. The TCRbeta library was prepared with unique molecular identifiers. TCRdb re-called the PCR reads through MiXCR, storing one row per CDR3 protein. In the table there are about 400,000 distinct CDR3 sequences, 20% of which are singletons. The sample here was PBMCs from the stem cell graft donor, taken from the stem cell graft. This receptor was identified in a human donor who donated a stem cell graft to a child with acute myeloid leukemia. V and J are TRBV25-1 and TRBJ2-3, with 8 bases matching TRBD2. CDR3 amino acids: CASSKISGTRSSGTDTQYF. CDR3 in DNA: TGTGCCAGCAGTAAGATATCCGGGACTAGGTCGTCCGGCACAGATACGCAGTATTTT. The full variable domain, with the rest looked up from reference TRBV25-1 and TRBJ2-3, is EADIYQTPRYLVIGTGKKITLECSQTMGHDKMYWYQQDPGMELHLIHYSYGVNSTEKGDLSSESTVSRIRTEHFPLTLESARPSHTSQYLCASSKISGTRSSGTDTQYFGPGTRLTVL.